The 17 T cell receptor beta chains below all came from one sample that was sequenced in a study of Tregs in tolerant kidney transplant recipients. Mixed chimerism was transient after nonmyeloablative marrow transplants from related graft donors. Data came from immunoSEQ multiplex PCR; TCRdb stores just in-frame clones and leaves some out. The data hold about 100,000 clones, with approximately 94% observed a single time. The sequenced sample was CD4+ T cells from blood (PBMCs), obtained 12 months after the transplant. These receptors were collected from a human patient who received a combined kidney and bone marrow transplant. A subset of T cells may come from the graft donor.

CDR3 sequence reads: CASSGIAGVGNEQFF. Here the CDR3 DNA reads TGTGCCAGCAGTGGTATAGCGGGAGTGGGTAATGAGCAGTTCTTC. The V gene is TRBV27, the J gene TRBJ2-1, with 9 positions matching TRBD2. Losses at the gene ends were 5 bases for V and 7 bases for J; bases not matched to a gene: 9. The CDR3 sequence is 15 residues long. CDR1 and CDR2 (germline): MNHEY, SMNVEV (reference sequence).

This rearrangement joins TRBV5-1 to TRBJ2-7, with TRBD2 matching 7 bases. This CDR3 region has 13 residues. Germline CDR1 SGHRS, CDR2 YFSETQ. The V segment lost 2 bases and the J segment 6 bases; nucleotides outside the gene matches: 5. The DNA of the CDR3 is TGCGCCAGCAGCTTCGGACTAGTTAGCGAGCAGTACTTC. Translating gives CASSFGLVSEQYF.

This rearrangement joins TRBV18 to TRBJ2-2, with 10 bases matching TRBD1. V lost 6 bases and J lost 6; bases outside the gene matches: 7. This CDR3 is built from 15 residues. Germline-derived CDR1 and CDR2 are KGHSH and LQKENI. The CDR3 DNA is TGTGCCAGCTCGAGACAGGGGGCTAAGGCCGGGGAGCTGTTTTTT. Translating it yields CASSRQGAKAGELFF.

V is TRBV5-1 and J is TRBJ2-3, with 8 positions matching TRBD2. The CDR3 consists of 16 residues. The trim removed 2 bases at V and 0 bases at J, leaving 5 bases unmatched. Germline V gene sequence: CDR1 SGHRS, CDR2 YFSETQ. The CDR3: CASSLLPSGSTDTQYF. The CDR3 DNA is TGCGCCAGCAGCTTATTACCTAGCGGGAGCACAGATACGCAGTATTTT.

The V and J genes are TRBV7-9 and TRBJ2-7; D remains unclear. This CDR3 comprises 11 residues. Germline V gene lookup returns CDR1 SEHNR and CDR2 FQNEAQ (reference sequence). V lost 6 bases, J lost 6 bases, and 9 bases lay in between. In DNA, the CDR3 is TGTGCCAGCAGTTCCTCCAGCGAGCAGTACTTC. This codes for CASSSSSEQYF.

The CDR3 DNA is TGCGCCAGCAGCTGGGACGGGGGGAACTATGGCTACACCTTC. The encoded protein is CASSWDGGNYGYTF. V gene TRBV5-1 combines with J gene TRBJ1-2; tentatively, D is TRBD1 (5 bases). The CDR3 runs 14 residues. V lost 3 bases, J lost 2 bases, and 11 bases lay in between. Per the germline V gene, CDR1 is SGHRS and CDR2 is YFSETQ.

The chain combines TRBV11-3 with TRBJ2-5; 7 bases map to TRBD2. The DNA end is a closer match to TRBJ2-7, so the J assignment may be wrong. This CDR3 contains 17 residues. CDR1 SGHNT and CDR2 YENEEA come from the germline V gene. DNA of the CDR3: TGTGCCAGCAGCTTAGTTTGGGAGGGCCTCGAGTCCTACGAGCAGTACTTC. This codes for CASSLVWEGLESYEQYF.

The rearrangement links TRBV18 to TRBJ2-3; D possibly corresponds to TRBD1 (5 bases). V gave up 4 bases and J gave up 1 base, with 18 bases separating them. The germline V gene encodes CDR1 KGHSH and CDR2 LQKENI. CDR3 length equals 17 residues. In DNA form, the CDR3 reads TGTGCCAGCTCACTTCAAACAGGCCAGTCCGGCACAGATACGCAGTATTTT. This sequence encodes CASSLQTGQSGTDTQYF.

This clone was recorded only once. The genes are TRBV25-1 and TRBJ2-3; no definite D call. The V gene's germline CDR1 is MGHDK and CDR2 SYGVNS. Trimming took 6 bases from V and 4 from J, leaving 11 bases between them. CDR3 length: 13 residues. The CDR3 spells CASSRLIPDTQYF. CDR3 in DNA: TGTGCCAGCAGCAGACTCATCCCAGATACGCAGTATTTT.

The gene calls are TRBV19 and TRBJ1-4; 7 nucleotides agree with TRBD1. Looked up from germline, CDR1 is LNHDA and CDR2 is SQIVND (reference sequence). The CDR3 covers 15 residues. Trimming at V came to 5 bases and at J to 4 bases, leaving 7 bases not matched to a gene. CDR3 amino acids: CASSGRQGNNEKLFF. The CDR3 DNA sequence: TGTGCCAGTAGTGGAAGACAGGGAAATAATGAAAAACTGTTTTTT.

V and J are TRBV29-1 and TRBJ1-1, with 7 positions matching TRBD1. This CDR3 has 13 residues. V shed 3 bases and J 3 bases; nucleotides not matched to a gene: 4. Per germline, CDR1 SQVTM and CDR2 ANQGSEA. The CDR3 reads CSVDRGSDTEAFF. CDR3 bases: TGCAGCGTTGACAGGGGGAGTGACACTGAAGCTTTCTTT.

The chain recombines TRBV4-3 with TRBJ2-5; no clear D gene. In germline, CDR1 is LGHNA, CDR2 YSLEER. The CDR3 sequence is 16 residues long. V lost 1 base, J lost 3 bases, and 15 bases lay in between. CDR3 sequence: CASSQAWRRNKETQYF. For the CDR3, the DNA is TGCGCCAGCAGCCAAGCTTGGCGCAGGAATAAAGAGACCCAGTACTTC.

The CDR3 DNA sequence: TGTGCCAGCACCCAAACAGGGTCCTATGGCTACACCTTC. As protein: CASTQTGSYGYTF. The V gene is TRBV2, the J gene TRBJ1-2, with D possibly TRBD1 on 6 matching bases. Germline-derived CDR1 and CDR2 are SNHLY and FYNNEI. V was shortened by 7 bases and J by 4 bases, with 13 bases between the two germline ends. This CDR3 region has 13 residues.

CDR3 residues: CAWSPRWGDTEAFF. In DNA, the CDR3 is TGTGCCTGGAGTCCCCGGTGGGGGGACACTGAAGCTTTCTTT. J is TRBJ1-1 and V is TRBV30; D is possibly TRBD1 (5 bases). Germline CDR1 is GTSNPN and CDR2 is SVGIG (reference sequence). The CDR3 length is 14 residues. V dropped 2 bases and J dropped 3 bases, with 13 bases sitting between them.

Here the CDR3 DNA reads TGTGCCAGCAGTCCCGGGGGGGTTAACACCGGGGAGCTGTTTTTT. It specifies CASSPGGVNTGELFF. This chain uses TRBV6-5 with TRBJ2-2; 8 positions match TRBD2. This CDR3 spans 15 amino acids. Germline V gene sequence: CDR1 MNHEY, CDR2 SVGAGI. With V trimmed by 5 bases and J by 2 bases, 4 bases remained unmatched.

V is TRBV7-3 and J is TRBJ2-1; 7 bases map to TRBD1. CDR3 length equals 13 residues. The germline V gene encodes CDR1 SGHTA and CDR2 FQGTGA. V shed 5 bases and J 9 bases; nucleotides not matched to a gene: 7. CDR3 in amino acids: CASSLQGFGEQFF. In DNA, the CDR3 is TGTGCCAGCAGCCTACAGGGGTTTGGTGAGCAGTTCTTC.

This CDR3 reads CASSLETPAAGVSTF. CDR3 DNA: TGTGCCAGCAGCTTAGAAACCCCGGCAGCCGGGGTCTCCACCTTC. This chain links TRBV11-2 with TRBJ1-2, with D hard to call. CDR1 is SGHAT and CDR2 is FQNNGV in the germline V gene. The CDR3 length is 15 residues. Trimming took off 0 bases at V and 13 bases at J, with 21 bases between the two ends.